A single sample gave rise to the 20 T cell receptor beta chains below, sequenced in a study of CD8+CD57+ T cells in acquired aplastic anemia (dated by TCRdb to 2016 to 2019). Sequencer: Illumina HiSeq 2000. Genomic DNA was used as template for profiling of TCR beta VDJ combinations and CDR3 sequences. TCRdb handled the public reads itself, with Q25 trimming in fastp and clone calling in MiXCR, and kept productive beta chains. One record per CDR3 amino acid sequence lists the most common genes and DNA. The sample profile shows under 200,000 distinct CDR3 sequences; around 40% of them were found once. The ten largest clones capture 1.1% of the sample. Material for sequencing was sorted CD4+, CD8+, or CD8+CD57+ T cells (not recorded which) from PBMCs. The receptors stem from a human donor in good health.

There are many counts of this clonotype. V is TRBV11-2 and J is TRBJ2-7; TRBD2 agrees at 9 bases. Germline values: CDR1 SGHAT, CDR2 FQNNGV. J lost 2 bases, V lost 5 bases, and 7 bases had no gene match. The CDR3 is made up of 15 amino acids. The CDR3 protein is CASSPSGTTPYEQYF. The CDR3 coding sequence is TGTGCCAGCAGCCCTAGCGGGACCACACCCTACGAGCAGTACTTC.

Points on this clonotype: A much bigger clone sits one base away, suggesting this may be a read error. The rearrangement links TRBV5-4 to TRBJ2-1, with 8 bases that match TRBD2. Germline values: CDR1 SGHNT, CDR2 YYREEE (reference sequence). The V segment lost 3 bases and the J segment 3 bases; nucleotides outside the gene matches: 5. The CDR3 sequence is 15 residues long. In DNA form, the CDR3 reads TGTGCCAGCAGCTCTCGACTAGCGCTCTACAATGAGCAGTTCTTC. Protein product: CASSSRLALYNEQFF.

V is TRBV11-2 and J is TRBJ2-1; a weak D match, TRBD2 (6 bases). CDR3 length equals 15 residues. V lost 6 bases and J lost 5, with 17 bases in between. Germline-derived CDR1 and CDR2 are SGHAT and FQNNGV. CDR3 DNA sequence: TGTGCCAGCAGTCCTCCGGGACTCGGTCACAATGAGCAGTTCTTC. This sequence encodes CASSPPGLGHNEQFF.

Worth noting for this clonotype: The junction shows a germline mismatch at one end, possibly a read error. The chain carries TRBV10-1 and TRBJ2-7; 9 positions match TRBD2. CDR1 WNHNN and CDR2 SYGVQD come from the germline V gene (reference sequence). The CDR3 has 14 residues. In nucleotides, the CDR3 is TGCGCCAGCAGTGAGAGGGCTAGCGGGGAACGACGATCCTTC. It is translated as CASSERASGERRSF.

The rearrangement uses TRBV28 and TRBJ1-4, with a tentative D call TRBD1 (5 bases). This CDR3 spans 12 amino acids. Trimming took off 10 bases at V and 8 bases at J, with 14 bases between the two ends. CDR1 is MDHEN, CDR2 SYDVKM, per germline. In nucleotides, the CDR3 is TGTGCCACGATCGGGGGTGAAGAAAAACTGTTTTTT. Amino acids: CATIGGEEKLFF.

This clonotype was counted many times. J is TRBJ2-7 and V is TRBV13; possibly TRBD1 for D (7 bases). This CDR3 region has 14 residues. Trimming stripped 2 bases from V and 6 bases from J, with 14 bases between. Germline CDR1 PRHDT, CDR2 FYEKMQ (reference sequence). The CDR3: CASSLQGGDGEQYF. In nucleotides, the CDR3 is TGTGCCAGCAGCTTACAGGGGGGCGACGGCGAGCAGTACTTC.

This clonotype was recorded a few times. At one boundary the junction diverges from the germline segment, which might be a read error. This rearrangement joins TRBV12-3 or TRBV12-4 to TRBJ2-7, with 7 bases fitting TRBD1. CDR3 size: 14 residues. Here the CDR3 reads CTSSLDRSSYEQYF. In DNA, the CDR3 is TGTACCAGCAGTCTGGACAGGAGCTCCTACGAGCAGTACTTC.

V is TRBV7-2 and J is TRBJ1-1; weak D call: TRBD1 (5 bases). CDR1 is SGHTA, CDR2 FQGNSA, per germline. The length of the CDR3 is 15 residues. Deletions cut 1 base from V and 1 base from J, with 10 bases between. CDR3 nucleotides: TGTGCCAGCAGCTTAGGATGGGGCCAGAACACTGAAGCTTTCTTT. It codes for CASSLGWGQNTEAFF.

This rearrangement joins TRBV10-3 to TRBJ2-5, with 9 bases matching TRBD2. From germline, CDR1 is ENHRY and CDR2 SYGVKD. The CDR3 is 17 amino acids. V dropped 3 bases and J dropped 4; count of bases not matched to a gene: 12. The DNA for the CDR3 is TGTGCCATCAGTGATGCTAGCGGGGCCAATCTGAGAGAGACCCAGTACTTC. It is translated as CAISDASGANLRETQYF.

V usage is TRBV5-1 and J usage is TRBJ2-2; D is perhaps TRBD1 (5 bases). V lost 2 bases and J lost 1, with 6 bases in between. CDR3 length equals 14 residues. The germline gives CDR1 SGHRS, CDR2 YFSETQ. The CDR3 is CASSFQGNTGELFF. In nucleotides, the CDR3 is TGCGCCAGCAGCTTTCAGGGGAACACCGGGGAGCTGTTTTTT.

This clonotype was seen at least ten times. The chain recombines TRBV5-6 with TRBJ1-4; 11 bases align to TRBD1. The V gene's germline CDR1 is SGHDT and CDR2 YYEEEE. V shed 4 bases, J shed 8 bases, and the junction held 7 bases outside the gene matches. This CDR3 is built from 15 residues. Written as DNA, the CDR3 is TGTGCCAGCAGCCCTGGACAGGGGGCCTACGAAAAACTGTTTTTT. Amino acids: CASSPGQGAYEKLFF.

In regard to this clonotype: A read error may produce the germline difference seen at one junction end. The chain links TRBV5-8 to TRBJ1-5; D is unclear. The V gene's germline CDR1 is SGHTS and CDR2 YDEGEE. The CDR3 runs 14 residues. CDR3 nucleotides: TGTGTCAGCAGTTTATGGGGATTACATCAGCCCCAGCATTTT. Translation gives CVSSLWGLHQPQHF.

This clonotype was observed many times. The V call is TRBV6-5, the J call TRBJ2-1; D not certain. CDR1 is MNHEY, CDR2 SVGAGI, per germline. CDR3 size: 11 residues. Trimming left V 7 bases short and J 9 bases short, with 10 bases between. CDR3 residues: CASTPSSEQFF. The CDR3 DNA is TGTGCCAGCACCCCCAGCAGTGAGCAGTTCTTC.

With regard to this clonotype: It may be a read error: a sequence one base away is much more abundant. The chain joins TRBV11-2 to TRBJ2-5, with 12 bases aligning to TRBD2. From germline, CDR1 is SGHAT and CDR2 FQNNGV. The CDR3 has 17 amino acids. This CDR3 is CAISLGRTSGNGETQYF. Written as DNA, the CDR3 is TGTGCCATCAGCTTAGGCCGGACTAGCGGGAACGGTGAGACCCAGTACTTC.

The DNA for the CDR3 is TGTGCCAGCTCACCACCGCGGGGTCGCACAGATACGCAGTATTTT. Protein sequence: CASSPPRGRTDTQYF. The rearrangement uses TRBV18 and TRBJ2-3; the D gene is possibly TRBD2 (6 bases). The CDR3 runs to 15 residues. V lost 0 bases and J lost 1, with 8 bases in between. Germline V lookup: CDR1 KGHSH, CDR2 LQKENI.

This clonotype was counted ten times or more. The rearrangement joins TRBV20-1 to TRBJ2-5; 9 bases are shared with TRBD1. This CDR3 spans 13 amino acids. V dropped 6 bases and J dropped 4; count of bases not matched to a gene: 6. Germline V gene sequence: CDR1 DFQATT, CDR2 SNEGSKA (reference sequence). The CDR3 sequence: CSAPTGGGETQYF. The CDR3 nucleotides are TGCAGTGCGCCGACAGGGGGGGGAGAGACCCAGTACTTC.

The genes are TRBV15 and TRBJ1-4; no clear D gene. The CDR3 consists of 15 residues. Per the germline V gene, CDR1 is LNHNV and CDR2 is YYDKDF (reference sequence). Trimming removed 5 bases at V and 0 bases at J, with 10 bases between. CDR3 nucleotide sequence: TGTGCCACCAGCGAAAATATTGCAACTAATGAAAAACTGTTTTTT. This codes for CATSENIATNEKLFF. Complete variable domain (other parts from reference TRBV15 and TRBJ1-4): DAMVIQNPRYQVTQFGKPVTLSCSQTLNHNVMYWYQQKSSQAPKLLFHYYDKDFNNEADTPDNFQSRRPNTSFCFLDIRSPGLGDTAMYLCATSENIATNEKLFFGSGTQLSVL.

The rearrangement links TRBV29-1 to TRBJ2-1; tentatively, D is TRBD1 (6 bases). There are 13 residues in the CDR3. CDR1 and CDR2 (germline): SQVTM, ANQGSEA. V shed 4 bases and J shed 4 bases, with 11 bases lying between them. CDR3 amino acids: CSVVDTGYNEQFF. DNA of the CDR3: TGCAGCGTTGTAGACACAGGGTACAATGAGCAGTTCTTC.

The rearrangement uses TRBV27 and TRBJ1-1; TRBD1 agrees at 9 bases. From germline, CDR1 is MNHEY and CDR2 SMNVEV (reference sequence). V lost 2 bases, J lost 2 bases, and 3 bases stayed unmatched. The CDR3 extends over 15 amino acids. CDR3: CASSLTGGRNTEAFF. CDR3 nucleotides: TGTGCCAGCAGTTTAACAGGGGGCCGAAACACTGAAGCTTTCTTT.

This clonotype has a count of ten or more. The chain couples TRBV20-1 to TRBJ2-2, with D possibly TRBD1 on 5 matching bases. Germline V gene sequence: CDR1 DFQATT, CDR2 SNEGSKA (reference sequence). V was trimmed by 3 bases and J by 3 bases, leaving 14 bases between them. The CDR3 is 15 amino acids. CDR3 coding DNA: TGCAGTGCTAGCTACCCGATAGGGGACACCGGGGAGCTGTTTTTT. Its translation: CSASYPIGDTGELFF.